The sequence of this TCR beta chain was determined in a study of control samples from healthy donors and cancer patients. Method: immunoSEQ multiplex PCR; TCRdb's copy keeps in-frame clones and lacks some. In the table there are fewer than 200,000 clones, around 93% of which are singletons. The sequenced sample was blood. This TCR was sampled from a woman in her sixties or seventies in good health.

The CDR3 DNA follows: TGTGCCAGCAGCTCGGGACAGGAGAGCACAGATACGCAGTATTTT. This gives the protein CASSSGQESTDTQYF. This chain links TRBV5-4 with TRBJ2-3; 8 positions match TRBD1. Germline trimming cut 3 bases from V and 0 bases from J; bases unmatched to any gene: 3. The CDR3 spans 15 residues. CDR1 and CDR2 from the germline V gene are SGHNT and YYREEE (reference sequence). The full variable domain, with the rest looked up from reference TRBV5-4 and TRBJ2-3, is ETGVTQSPTHLIKTRGQQVTLRCSSQSGHNTVSWYQQALGQGPQFIFQYYREEENGRGNFPPRFSGLQFPNYSSELNVNALELDDSALYLCASSSGQESTDTQYFGPGTRLTVL.